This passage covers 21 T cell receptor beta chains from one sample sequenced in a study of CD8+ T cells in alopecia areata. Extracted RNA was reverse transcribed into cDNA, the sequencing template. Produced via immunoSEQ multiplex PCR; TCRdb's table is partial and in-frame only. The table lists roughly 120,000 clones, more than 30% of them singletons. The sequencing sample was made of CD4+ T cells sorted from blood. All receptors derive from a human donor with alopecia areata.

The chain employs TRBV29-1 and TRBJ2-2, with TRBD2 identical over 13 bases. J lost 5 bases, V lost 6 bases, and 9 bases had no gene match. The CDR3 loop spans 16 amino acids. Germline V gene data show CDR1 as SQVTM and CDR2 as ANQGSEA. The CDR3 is CSVSGTSGARTGELFF. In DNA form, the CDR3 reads TGCAGCGTCTCCGGGACTAGCGGGGCGAGGACCGGGGAGCTGTTTTTT.

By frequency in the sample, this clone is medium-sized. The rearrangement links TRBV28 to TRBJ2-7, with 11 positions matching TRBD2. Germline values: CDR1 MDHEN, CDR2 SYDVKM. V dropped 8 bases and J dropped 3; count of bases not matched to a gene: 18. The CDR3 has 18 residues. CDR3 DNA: TGTGCCAGCGGATCCCTGGTGACCGGGACTAGCGGAGGCTACGAGCAGTACTTC. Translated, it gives CASGSLVTGTSGGYEQYF.

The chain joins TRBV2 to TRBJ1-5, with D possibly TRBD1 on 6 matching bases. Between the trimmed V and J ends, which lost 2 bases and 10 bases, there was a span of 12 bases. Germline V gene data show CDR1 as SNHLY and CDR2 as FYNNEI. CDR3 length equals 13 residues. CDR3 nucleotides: TGTGCCAGCAGTGAAACTCGCAGGGGCCCCCAGCATTTT. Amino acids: CASSETRRGPQHF.

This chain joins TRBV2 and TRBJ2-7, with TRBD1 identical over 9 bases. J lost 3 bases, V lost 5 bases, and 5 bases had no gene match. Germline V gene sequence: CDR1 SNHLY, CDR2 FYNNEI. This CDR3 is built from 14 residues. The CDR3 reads CASSHGQGIYEQYF. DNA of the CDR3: TGTGCCAGCAGTCACGGACAGGGGATCTACGAGCAGTACTTC.

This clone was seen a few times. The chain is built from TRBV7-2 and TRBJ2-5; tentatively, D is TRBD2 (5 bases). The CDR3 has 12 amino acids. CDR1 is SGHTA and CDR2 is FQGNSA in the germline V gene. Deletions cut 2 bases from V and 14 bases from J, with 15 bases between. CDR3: CASSLIGGPFYF. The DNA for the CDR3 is TGTGCCAGCAGCTTAATCGGCGGGCCATTCTACTTC.

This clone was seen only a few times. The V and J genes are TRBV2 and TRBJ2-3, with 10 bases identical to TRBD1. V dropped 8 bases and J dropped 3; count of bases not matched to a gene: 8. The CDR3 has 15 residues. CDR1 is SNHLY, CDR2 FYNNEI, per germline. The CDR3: CASLRQGAMTDTQYF. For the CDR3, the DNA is TGTGCCAGCTTAAGACAGGGGGCTATGACAGATACGCAGTATTTT.

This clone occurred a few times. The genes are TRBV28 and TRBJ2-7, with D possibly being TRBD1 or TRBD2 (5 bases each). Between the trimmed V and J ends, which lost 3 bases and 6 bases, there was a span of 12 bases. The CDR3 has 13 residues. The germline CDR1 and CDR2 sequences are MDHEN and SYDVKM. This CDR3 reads CASSLDGTGEQYF. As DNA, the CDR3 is TGTGCCAGCAGTTTGGACGGGACGGGCGAGCAGTACTTC.

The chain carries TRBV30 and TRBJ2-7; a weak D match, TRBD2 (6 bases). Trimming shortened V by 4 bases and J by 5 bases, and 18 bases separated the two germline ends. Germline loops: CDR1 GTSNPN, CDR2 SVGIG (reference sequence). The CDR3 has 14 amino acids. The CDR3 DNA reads TGTGCCTGGAATCGGGCAACAGGAGGGGACGAGCAGTACTTC. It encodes CAWNRATGGDEQYF.

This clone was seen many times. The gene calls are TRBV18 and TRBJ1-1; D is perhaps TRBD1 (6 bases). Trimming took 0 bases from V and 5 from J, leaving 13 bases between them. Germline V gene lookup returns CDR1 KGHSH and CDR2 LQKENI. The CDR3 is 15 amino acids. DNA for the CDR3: TGTGCCAGCTCACCACCGTCCAGGGGCGGAACTGAAGCTTTCTTT. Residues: CASSPPSRGGTEAFF.

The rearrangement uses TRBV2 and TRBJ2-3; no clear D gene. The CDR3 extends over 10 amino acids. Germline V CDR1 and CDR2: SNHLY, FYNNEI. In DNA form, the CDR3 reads TGTGCTCCCGCAACCGATACGCAGTATTTT. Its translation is CAPATDTQYF.

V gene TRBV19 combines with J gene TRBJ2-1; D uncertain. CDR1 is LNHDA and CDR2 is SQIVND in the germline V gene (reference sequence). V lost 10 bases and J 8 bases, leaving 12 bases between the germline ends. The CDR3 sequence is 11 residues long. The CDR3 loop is CATSRTHEQFF. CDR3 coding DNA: TGTGCCACCTCAAGAACCCATGAGCAGTTCTTC. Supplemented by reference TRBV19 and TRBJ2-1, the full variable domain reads DGGITQSPKYLFRKEGQNVTLSCEQNLNHDAMYWYRQDPGQGLRLIYYSQIVNDFQKGDIAEGYSVSREKKESFPLTVTSAQKNPTAFYLCATSRTHEQFFGPGTRLTVL.

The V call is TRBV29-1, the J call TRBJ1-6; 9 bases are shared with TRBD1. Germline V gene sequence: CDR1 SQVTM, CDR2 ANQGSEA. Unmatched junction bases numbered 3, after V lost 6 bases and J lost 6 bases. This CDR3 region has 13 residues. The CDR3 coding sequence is TGCAGCGTGGGACAGGGAAGTAATTCACCCCTCCACTTT. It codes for CSVGQGSNSPLHF.

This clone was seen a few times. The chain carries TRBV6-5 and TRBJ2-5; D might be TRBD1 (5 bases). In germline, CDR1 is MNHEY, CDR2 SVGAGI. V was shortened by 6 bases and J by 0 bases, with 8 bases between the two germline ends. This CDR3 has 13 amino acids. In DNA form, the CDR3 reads TGTGCCAGCAGCAGACAGTACCAAGAGACCCAGTACTTC. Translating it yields CASSRQYQETQYF.

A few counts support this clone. In DNA form, the CDR3 reads TGTGCCTGGAGCCCCCTAGGCGGGGGGAGCTCCTACGAGCAGTACTTC. Amino acid sequence: CAWSPLGGGSSYEQYF. The rearrangement uses TRBV30 and TRBJ2-7; 8 nucleotides line up with TRBD2. The CDR3 loop spans 16 amino acids. The germline V gene encodes CDR1 GTSNPN and CDR2 SVGIG (reference sequence). Trimming at V came to 3 bases and at J to 0 bases, leaving 10 bases not matched to a gene.

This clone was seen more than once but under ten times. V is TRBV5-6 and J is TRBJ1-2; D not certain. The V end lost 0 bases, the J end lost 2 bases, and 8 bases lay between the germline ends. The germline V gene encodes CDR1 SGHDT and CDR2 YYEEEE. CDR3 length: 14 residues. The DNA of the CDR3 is TGTGCCAGCAGCTTGGTTATAAAAAACTATGGCTACACCTTC. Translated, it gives CASSLVIKNYGYTF.

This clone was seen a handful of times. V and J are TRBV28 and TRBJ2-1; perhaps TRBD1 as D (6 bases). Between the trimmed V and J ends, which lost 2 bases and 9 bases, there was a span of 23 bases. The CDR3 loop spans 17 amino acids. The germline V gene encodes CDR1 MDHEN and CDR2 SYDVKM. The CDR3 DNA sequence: TGTGCCAGCAGTTTACCCCGGACAGTGGGAGCCTTGGGTGAGCAGTTCTTC. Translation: CASSLPRTVGALGEQFF.

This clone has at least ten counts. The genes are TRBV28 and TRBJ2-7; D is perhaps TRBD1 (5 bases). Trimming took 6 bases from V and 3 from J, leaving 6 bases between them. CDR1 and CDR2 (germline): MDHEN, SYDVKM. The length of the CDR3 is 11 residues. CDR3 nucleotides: TGTGCCAGCAGACAGGACTACGAGCAGTACTTC. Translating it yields CASRQDYEQYF.

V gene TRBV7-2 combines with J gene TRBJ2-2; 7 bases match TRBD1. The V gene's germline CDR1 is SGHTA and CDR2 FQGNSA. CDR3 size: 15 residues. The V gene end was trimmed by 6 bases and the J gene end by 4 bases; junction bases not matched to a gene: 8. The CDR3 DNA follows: TGTGCCAGCAGGCCACAGGGGACCCGCACCGGGGAGCTGTTTTTT. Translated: CASRPQGTRTGELFF.

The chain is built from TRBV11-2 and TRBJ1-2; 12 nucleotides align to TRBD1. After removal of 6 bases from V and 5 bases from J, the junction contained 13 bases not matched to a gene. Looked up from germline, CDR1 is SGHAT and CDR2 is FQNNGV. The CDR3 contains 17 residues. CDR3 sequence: CASRTGTGGASLYGYTF. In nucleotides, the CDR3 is TGTGCCAGCAGGACCGGGACAGGGGGCGCGTCATTATATGGCTACACCTTC.

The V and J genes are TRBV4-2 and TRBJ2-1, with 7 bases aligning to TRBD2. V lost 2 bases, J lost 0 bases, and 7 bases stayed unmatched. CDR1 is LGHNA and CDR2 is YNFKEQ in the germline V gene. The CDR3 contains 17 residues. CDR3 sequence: CASSQPLGGGSYNEQFF. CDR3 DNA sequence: TGTGCCAGCAGCCAACCTCTGGGGGGGGGCTCCTACAATGAGCAGTTCTTC.

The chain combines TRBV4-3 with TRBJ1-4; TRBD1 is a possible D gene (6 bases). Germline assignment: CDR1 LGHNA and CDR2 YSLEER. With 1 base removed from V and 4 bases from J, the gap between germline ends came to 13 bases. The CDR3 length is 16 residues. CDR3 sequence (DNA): TGCGCCAGCAGCCAAGTTTCAGGGGCTGGTAATGAAAAACTGTTTTTT. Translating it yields CASSQVSGAGNEKLFF.